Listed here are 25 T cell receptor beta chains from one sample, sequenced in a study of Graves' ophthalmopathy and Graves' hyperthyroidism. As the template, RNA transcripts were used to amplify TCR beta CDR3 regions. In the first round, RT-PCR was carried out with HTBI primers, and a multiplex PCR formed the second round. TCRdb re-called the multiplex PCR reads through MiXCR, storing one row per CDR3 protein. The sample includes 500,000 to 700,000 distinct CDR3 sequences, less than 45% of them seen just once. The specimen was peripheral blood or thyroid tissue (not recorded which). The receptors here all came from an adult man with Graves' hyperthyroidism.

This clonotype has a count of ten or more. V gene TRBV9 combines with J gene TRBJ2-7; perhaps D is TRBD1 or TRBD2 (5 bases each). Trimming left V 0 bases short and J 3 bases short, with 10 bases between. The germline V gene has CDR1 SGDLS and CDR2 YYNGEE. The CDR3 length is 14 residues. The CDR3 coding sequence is TGTGCCAGCAGCGTAGGTGAGGGACGCTACGAGCAGTACTTC. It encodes CASSVGEGRYEQYF.

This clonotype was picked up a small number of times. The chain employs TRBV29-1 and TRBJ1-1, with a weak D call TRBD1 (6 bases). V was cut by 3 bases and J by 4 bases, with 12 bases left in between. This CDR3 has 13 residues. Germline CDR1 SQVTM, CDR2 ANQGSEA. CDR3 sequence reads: CSVDAGGGTEAFF. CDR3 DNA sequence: TGCAGCGTTGATGCCGGGGGCGGCACTGAAGCTTTCTTT.

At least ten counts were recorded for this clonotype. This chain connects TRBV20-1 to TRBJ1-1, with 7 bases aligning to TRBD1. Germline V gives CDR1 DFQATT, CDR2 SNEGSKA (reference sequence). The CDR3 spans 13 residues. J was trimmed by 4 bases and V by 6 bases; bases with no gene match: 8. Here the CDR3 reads CSAIRGRATEAFF. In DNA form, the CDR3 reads TGCAGTGCCATCAGGGGGAGAGCCACTGAAGCTTTCTTT.

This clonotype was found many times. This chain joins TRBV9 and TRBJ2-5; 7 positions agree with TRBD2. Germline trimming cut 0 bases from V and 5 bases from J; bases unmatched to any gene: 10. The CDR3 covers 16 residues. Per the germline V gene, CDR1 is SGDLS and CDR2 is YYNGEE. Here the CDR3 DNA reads TGTGCCAGCAGCGTAGGAATCATTGCGGGAGTTGAGACCCAGTACTTC. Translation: CASSVGIIAGVETQYF.

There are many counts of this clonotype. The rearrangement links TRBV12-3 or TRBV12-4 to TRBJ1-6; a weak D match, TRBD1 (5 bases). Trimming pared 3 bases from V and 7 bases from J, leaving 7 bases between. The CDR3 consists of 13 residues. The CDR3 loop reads CASSFSGNSPLHF. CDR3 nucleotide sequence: TGTGCCAGCAGTTTTTCAGGGAATTCACCCCTCCACTTT.

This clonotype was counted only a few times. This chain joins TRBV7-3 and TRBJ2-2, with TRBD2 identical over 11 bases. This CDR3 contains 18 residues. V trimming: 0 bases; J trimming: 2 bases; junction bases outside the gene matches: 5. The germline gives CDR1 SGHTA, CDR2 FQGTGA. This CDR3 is CASSLTPSGRINTGELFF. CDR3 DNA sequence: TGTGCCAGCAGCTTAACCCCTAGCGGGAGGATTAACACCGGGGAGCTGTTTTTT. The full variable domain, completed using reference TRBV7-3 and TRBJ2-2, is GAGVSQTPSNKVTEKGKYVELRCDPISGHTALYWYRQSLGQGPEFLIYFQGTGAADDSGLPNDRFFAVRPEGSVSTLKIQRTERGDSAVYLCASSLTPSGRINTGELFFGEGSRLTVL.

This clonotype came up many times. In DNA, the CDR3 is TGTGCCAGCAGTTACACCCCCGGGAACAAACAAGAGACCCAGTACTTC. Translated, it gives CASSYTPGNKQETQYF. The chain employs TRBV6-5 and TRBJ2-5, with a tentative D call TRBD2 (5 bases). CDR1 and CDR2 (germline): MNHEY, SVGAGI. The CDR3 sequence is 16 residues long. Trimming left V 2 bases short and J 2 bases short, with 15 bases between.

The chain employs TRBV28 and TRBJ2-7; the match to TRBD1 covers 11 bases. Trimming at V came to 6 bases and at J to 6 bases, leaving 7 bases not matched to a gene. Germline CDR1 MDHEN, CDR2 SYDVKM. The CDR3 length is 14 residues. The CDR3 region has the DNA TGTGCCAGCAGCGTGGACAGGGGGCATCGCGAGCAGTACTTC. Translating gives CASSVDRGHREQYF.

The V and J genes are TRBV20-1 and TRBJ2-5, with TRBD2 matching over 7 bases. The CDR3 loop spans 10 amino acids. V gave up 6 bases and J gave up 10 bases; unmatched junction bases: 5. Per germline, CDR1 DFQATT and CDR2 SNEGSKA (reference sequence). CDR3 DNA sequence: TGCAGTGCCAGTGGGGAGGGCCAGTACTTC. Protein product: CSASGEGQYF.

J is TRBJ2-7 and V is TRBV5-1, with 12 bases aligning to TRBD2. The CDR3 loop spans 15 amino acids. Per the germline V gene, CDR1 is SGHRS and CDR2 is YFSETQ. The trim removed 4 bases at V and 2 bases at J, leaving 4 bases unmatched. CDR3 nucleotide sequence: TGCGCCAGCAGCCAGACTAGCGGGAGCCCCTACGAGCAGTACTTC. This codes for CASSQTSGSPYEQYF.

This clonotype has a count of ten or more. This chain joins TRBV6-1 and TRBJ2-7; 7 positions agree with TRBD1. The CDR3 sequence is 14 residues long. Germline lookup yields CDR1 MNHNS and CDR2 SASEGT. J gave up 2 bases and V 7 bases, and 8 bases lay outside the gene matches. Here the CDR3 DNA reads TGTGCCAGCACCCCCCCGGGACAGACCTACGAGCAGTACTTC. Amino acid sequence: CASTPPGQTYEQYF.

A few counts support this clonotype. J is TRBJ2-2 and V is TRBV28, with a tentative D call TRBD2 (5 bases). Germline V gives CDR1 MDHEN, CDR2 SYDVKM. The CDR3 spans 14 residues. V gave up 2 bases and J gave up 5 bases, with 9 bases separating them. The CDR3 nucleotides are TGTGCCAGCAGTTTAATTTCGGGGACCGGGGAGCTGTTTTTT. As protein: CASSLISGTGELFF.

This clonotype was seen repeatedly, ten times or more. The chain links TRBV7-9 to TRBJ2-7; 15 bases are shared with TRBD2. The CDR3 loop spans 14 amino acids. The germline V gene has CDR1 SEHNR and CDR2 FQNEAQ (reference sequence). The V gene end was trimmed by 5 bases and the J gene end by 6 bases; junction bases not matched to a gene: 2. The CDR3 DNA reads TGTGCCAGCAGCCGGGGACTAGCGGGAGGCGAGCAGTACTTC. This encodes CASSRGLAGGEQYF.

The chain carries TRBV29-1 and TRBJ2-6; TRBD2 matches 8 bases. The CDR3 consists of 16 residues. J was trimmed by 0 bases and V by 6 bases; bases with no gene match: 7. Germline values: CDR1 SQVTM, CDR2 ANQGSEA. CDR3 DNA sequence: TGCAGCGTAGGAGCGGGAGCCCTCTCTGGGGCCAACGTCCTGACTTTC. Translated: CSVGAGALSGANVLTF.

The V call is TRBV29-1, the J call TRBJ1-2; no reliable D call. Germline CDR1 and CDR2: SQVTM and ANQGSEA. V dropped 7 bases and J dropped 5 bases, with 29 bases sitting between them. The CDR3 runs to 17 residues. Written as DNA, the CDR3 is TGCAGCGAAAGGACTAGCGCTAGCACAGATACGCAGTATGGCTACACCTTC. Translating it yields CSERTSASTDTQYGYTF.

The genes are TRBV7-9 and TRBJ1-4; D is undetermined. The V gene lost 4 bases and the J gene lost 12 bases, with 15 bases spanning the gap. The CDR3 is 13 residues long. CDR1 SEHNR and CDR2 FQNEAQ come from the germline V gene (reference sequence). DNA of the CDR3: TGTGCCAGCAGCTCCGGGATAGCGGGAGAACTGTTTTTT. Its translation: CASSSGIAGELFF.

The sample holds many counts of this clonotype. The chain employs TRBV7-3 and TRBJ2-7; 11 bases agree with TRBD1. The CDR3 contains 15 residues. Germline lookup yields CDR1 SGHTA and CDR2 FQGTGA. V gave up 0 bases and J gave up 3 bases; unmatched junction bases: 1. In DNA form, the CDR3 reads TGTGCCAGCAGCTTAACGGGGACAGGGGGCTACGAGCAGTACTTC. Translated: CASSLTGTGGYEQYF.

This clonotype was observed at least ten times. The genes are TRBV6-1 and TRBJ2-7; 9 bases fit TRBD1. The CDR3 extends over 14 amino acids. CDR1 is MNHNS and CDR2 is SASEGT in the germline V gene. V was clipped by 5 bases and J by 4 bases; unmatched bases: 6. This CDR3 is CASSPTTGGYEQYF. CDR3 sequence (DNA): TGTGCCAGCAGTCCAACGACAGGGGGGTACGAGCAGTACTTC.

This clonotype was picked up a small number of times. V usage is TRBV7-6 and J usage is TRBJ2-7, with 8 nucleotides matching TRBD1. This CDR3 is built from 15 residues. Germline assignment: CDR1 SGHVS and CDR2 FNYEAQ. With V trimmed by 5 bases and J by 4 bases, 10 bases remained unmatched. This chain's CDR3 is CASSQDPGGGYEQYF. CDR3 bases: TGTGCCAGCAGCCAAGATCCAGGGGGCGGTTACGAGCAGTACTTC.

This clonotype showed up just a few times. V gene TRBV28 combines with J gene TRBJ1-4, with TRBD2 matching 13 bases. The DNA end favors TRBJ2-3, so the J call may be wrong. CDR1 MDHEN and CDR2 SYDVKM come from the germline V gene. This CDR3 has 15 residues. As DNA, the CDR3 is TGTGCCAGCAGTTCGACTAGCGGGGGGTCAGATACGCAGTATTTT. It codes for CASSSTSGGSDTQYF.

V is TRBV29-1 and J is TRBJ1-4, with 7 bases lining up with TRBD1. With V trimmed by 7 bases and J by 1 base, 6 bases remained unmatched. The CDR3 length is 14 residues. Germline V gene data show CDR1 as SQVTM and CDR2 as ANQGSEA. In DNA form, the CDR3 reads TGCAGCGCCCACCGGGACAGAACTAATGAAAAACTGTTTTTT. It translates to CSAHRDRTNEKLFF.

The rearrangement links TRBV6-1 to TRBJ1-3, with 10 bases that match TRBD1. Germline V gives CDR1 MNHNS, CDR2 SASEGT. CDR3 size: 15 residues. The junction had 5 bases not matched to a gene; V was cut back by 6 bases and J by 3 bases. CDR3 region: CASSAGQGVGNTIYF. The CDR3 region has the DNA TGTGCCAGCAGCGCCGGACAGGGGGTTGGAAACACCATATATTTT.

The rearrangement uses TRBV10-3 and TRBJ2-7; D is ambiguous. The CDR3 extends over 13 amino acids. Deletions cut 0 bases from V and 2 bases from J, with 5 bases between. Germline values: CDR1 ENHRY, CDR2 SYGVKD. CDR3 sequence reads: CAISESTAYEQYF. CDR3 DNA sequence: TGTGCCATCAGTGAGTCAACAGCCTACGAGCAGTACTTC.

CDR3 sequence reads: CSVTGDYGYTF. The CDR3 nucleotides read TGCAGCGTTACCGGGGACTATGGCTACACCTTC. The rearrangement joins TRBV29-1 to TRBJ1-2; no clear D. The CDR3 length is 11 residues. In germline, CDR1 is SQVTM, CDR2 ANQGSEA. With 5 bases removed from V and 3 bases from J, the gap between germline ends came to 7 bases.

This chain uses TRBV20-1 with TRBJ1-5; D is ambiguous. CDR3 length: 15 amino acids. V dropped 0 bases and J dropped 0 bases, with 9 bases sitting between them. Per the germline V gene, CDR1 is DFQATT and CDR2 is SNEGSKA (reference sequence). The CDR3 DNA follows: TGCAGTGCTAGAGAGGTCGAACATAGCAATCAGCCCCAGCATTTT. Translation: CSAREVEHSNQPQHF.